Listed below are T cell receptor beta chains from one sample, sequenced in a study of T cells in Graves' hyperthyroidism and ophthalmopathy. TCRdb passed the multiplex PCR reads through MiXCR, listing each CDR3 protein once. The data contain some 690,000 distinct CDR3 sequences, 17% of them singletons. The sample was blood. All receptors derive from a man aged 45-60 years with Graves' hyperthyroidism. Both conserved end residues are part of each CDR3. The D gene is left open where the match is weak. Part of the rows lack a size; the others show once, few, many or a class for expanded clones.

length: 14; V: TRBV9; J: TRBJ1-4; size: -; D: -; DNA: TGTGCCAGCGGCGTAATGTCCGAGGGTGAAAAACTGTTTTTT; CDR3: CASGVMSEGEKLFF
length: 15; V: TRBV7-3; J: TRBJ2-7; size: -; D: TRBD2; DNA: TGTGCCAGCAGCTTATCTAGCGGGATTCCCTACGAGCAGTACTTC; CDR3: CASSLSSGIPYEQYF
length: 14; V: TRBV6-2/TRBV6-3; J: TRBJ1-1; size: many; D: TRBD1; DNA: TGTGCCAGCAGAGGGACAGGACCGAACACTGAAGCTTTCTTT; CDR3: CASRGTGPNTEAFF
length: 16; V: TRBV11-2; J: TRBJ1-1; size: many; D: -; DNA: TGTGCCAGCAGCTTAGTTAGGGGGGGCCTGGATACTGAAGCTTTCTTT; CDR3: CASSLVRGGLDTEAFF
length: 14; V: TRBV6-2/TRBV6-3; J: TRBJ1-2; size: many; D: -; DNA: TGTGCCAGCAGTTACCACAGGGAAAAAGGGGGCTACACCTTC; CDR3: CASSYHREKGGYTF
length: 15; V: TRBV12-3/TRBV12-4; J: TRBJ2-7; size: many; D: -; DNA: TGTGCCAGCAGTTTAGCGCTGGGCAGCTCCTACGAGCAGTACTTC; CDR3: CASSLALGSSYEQYF
length: 15; V: TRBV7-9; J: TRBJ2-4; size: many; D: TRBD2; DNA: TGTGCCAGCAGCCCAAGGACTAGCGGGATTAACATTCAGTACTTC; CDR3: CASSPRTSGINIQYF
length: 13; V: TRBV27; J: TRBJ2-2; size: many; D: -; DNA: TGTGCCAGCAGTTTATCCCCCCAGGGCGGGCTGTTTTTT; CDR3: CASSLSPQGGLFF
length: 15; V: TRBV10-2; J: TRBJ2-3; size: -; D: -; DNA: TGCGCCAGCAGTGGGGGGGTGGGGGTAACAGATACGCAGTATTTT; CDR3: CASSGGVGVTDTQYF
length: 15; V: TRBV6-1; J: TRBJ2-7; size: many; D: -; DNA: TGTGCCAGCAGTGAAGAAACAGGGAAGGACTACGAGCAGTACTTC; CDR3: CASSEETGKDYEQYF
length: 15; V: TRBV4-2; J: TRBJ1-5; size: -; D: -; DNA: TGTGCCAGCAGCCAAGAGGGGGGAAGCAATCAGCCCCAGCATTTT; CDR3: CASSQEGGSNQPQHF
length: 13; V: TRBV29-1; J: TRBJ2-1; size: -; D: TRBD1; DNA: TGCAGCGTCCCAGGACAGGGGGAGAAGGAGCAGTTCTTC; CDR3: CSVPGQGEKEQFF
length: 11; V: TRBV12-3/TRBV12-4; J: TRBJ1-1; size: -; D: -; DNA: TGTGCCAGCAGTTACAGGGTTTCGGCTTTCTTT; CDR3: CASSYRVSAFF
length: 16; V: TRBV4-2; J: TRBJ2-3; size: -; D: -; DNA: TGTGCCAGCAGCCTAACAGGGCCCTCTAACACAGATACGCAGTATTTT; CDR3: CASSLTGPSNTDTQYF
length: 13; V: TRBV7-2; J: TRBJ2-5; size: -; D: -; DNA: TGTGCCAGCAGGACACGGGGAGAAGAGACCCAGTACTTC; CDR3: CASRTRGEETQYF
length: 16; V: TRBV28; J: TRBJ2-7; size: many; D: -; DNA: TGTGCCAGCAGTTTCCTACGGGCAGGAAGCTCCTACGAGCAGTACTTC; CDR3: CASSFLRAGSSYEQYF
length: 16; V: TRBV9; J: TRBJ2-3; size: few; D: TRBD1; DNA: TGTGCCAGCAGCGCTGGACAGGGGGCGAGATCAGATACGCAGTATTTT; CDR3: CASSAGQGARSDTQYF
length: 18; V: TRBV11-2; J: TRBJ2-7; size: -; D: TRBD2; DNA: TGTGCCAGCAGCTTCAGTTTACGGACTAGCGGGAGCTCCTACGAGCAGTACTTC; CDR3: CASSFSLRTSGSSYEQYF
length: 14; V: TRBV19; J: TRBJ1-1; size: -; D: TRBD1; DNA: TGTGCCAGTAAACCGACAGGGAGGGTCGCTGAAGCTTTCTTT; CDR3: CASKPTGRVAEAFF
length: 14; V: TRBV29-1; J: TRBJ1-1; size: -; D: -; DNA: TGCAGCGGGGGGGTTCTTACGACGAGCACTGAAGCTTTCTTT; CDR3: CSGGVLTTSTEAFF
length: 17; V: TRBV28; J: TRBJ2-4; size: many; D: TRBD1; DNA: TGTGCCAGCAGCTCGACAGGGACCACTAGGGCCAAAAACATTCAGTACTTC; CDR3: CASSSTGTTRAKNIQYF
length: 13; V: TRBV28; J: TRBJ1-1; size: many; D: -; DNA: TGTGCCAGCAGTTTCGGGGGGAGGCCTGAAGCTTTCTTT; CDR3: CASSFGGRPEAFF
length: 17; V: TRBV28; J: TRBJ2-3; size: many; D: -; DNA: TGTGCCACCCTTCTAGGTCCACCGGCTAGGGCCACAGATACGCAGTATTTT; CDR3: CATLLGPPARATDTQYF
length: 16; V: TRBV19; J: TRBJ2-1; size: -; D: -; DNA: TGTGCCAGTAGTATAGAACTGAGGCACTCCTACAATGAGCAGTTCTTC; CDR3: CASSIELRHSYNEQFF
length: 17; V: TRBV6-5; J: TRBJ1-2; size: many; D: -; DNA: TGTGCCAGCAGTTACGCAGGGGATTCGACGAGTAACTATGGCTACACCTTC; CDR3: CASSYAGDSTSNYGYTF
length: 14; V: TRBV20-1; J: TRBJ2-7; size: many; D: -; DNA: TGCAGTGCTAGAACCGCGAAGTACGCCTACGAGCAGTACTTC; CDR3: CSARTAKYAYEQYF
length: 15; V: TRBV27; J: TRBJ1-5; size: -; D: -; DNA: TGTGCCAGCAGCAGTTCGAGGACAAGCAATCAGCCCCAGCATTTT; CDR3: CASSSSRTSNQPQHF
length: 13; V: TRBV9; J: TRBJ1-1; size: -; D: -; DNA: TGTGCCAGCAGCGTTGGAGGGAGTACTGAAGCTTTCTTT; CDR3: CASSVGGSTEAFF
length: 13; V: TRBV2; J: TRBJ2-7; size: few; D: -; DNA: TGTGCCAGCAGCCCGGGGAGGCAATCCGTGCAGTACTTC; CDR3: CASSPGRQSVQYF
length: 11; V: TRBV7-9; J: TRBJ1-1; size: many; D: -; DNA: TGTGCCAGCCGACAGATGACTGAAGCTTTCTTT; CDR3: CASRQMTEAFF
length: 14; V: TRBV19; J: TRBJ2-7; size: -; D: -; DNA: TGTGCCAGTAGTATAAGCCCATACCGGCACGAGCAGTACTTC; CDR3: CASSISPYRHEQYF
length: 15; V: TRBV6-1; J: TRBJ2-1; size: few; D: TRBD2; DNA: TGTGCCAGCAGGACGGGACTAGCGGGTAACAATGAGCAGTTCTTC; CDR3: CASRTGLAGNNEQFF
length: 18; V: TRBV6-5; J: TRBJ2-3; size: -; D: TRBD1; DNA: TGTGCCAGCAGTTACTCGACATCGGGACAGGGGAGCACAGATACGCAGTATTTT; CDR3: CASSYSTSGQGSTDTQYF
length: 15; V: TRBV11-1; J: TRBJ2-7; size: -; D: -; DNA: TGTGCCAGCAGCCCCCAGGCCTTATCCACCTACGAGCAGTACTTC; CDR3: CASSPQALSTYEQYF
length: 12; V: TRBV29-1; J: TRBJ2-7; size: -; D: TRBD1; DNA: TGCAGCGCCGAACAGGGGTCCTACGAGCAGTACTTC; CDR3: CSAEQGSYEQYF
length: 15; V: TRBV10-3; J: TRBJ2-7; size: many; D: -; DNA: TGTGCCATCAGTGAGAACAGTCCCAGCTCCTACGAGCAGTACTTC; CDR3: CAISENSPSSYEQYF
length: 12; V: TRBV2; J: TRBJ1-1; size: many; D: -; DNA: TGTGCCAGCAGTGGGATGAACACTGAAGCTTTCTTT; CDR3: CASSGMNTEAFF